Only a few counts were recorded for the clone carrying this T cell receptor (beta chain). Antigen unknown. The ends were cut back, 7 bases at V and 1 base at J, with 9 bases in the middle. The CDR3 consists of 13 residues. MiXCR, applied by TCRdb to the RT-PCR reads, yields one record per CDR3 protein. The data contain 450,000 to 550,000 distinct CDR3 sequences, roughly 23% of them seen just once; the ten biggest clones take up 1.5% to 2%. This entry is derived from a study of response to subunit inactivated influenza vaccine. Study results and limitations: Seasonal influenza vaccination, on each occasion, was suggested by the authors to recruit few new T cells.

The starting material was CD4+ T cells sorted from PBMCs, obtained 5 to 6 days after vaccination. The source is a man aged 45-65 years who received an inactivated influenza vaccine. The V and J genes are TRBV12-3 or TRBV12-4 and TRBJ2-3; either TRBD1 or TRBD2 may fit D (5 bases each). For the CDR3, the DNA is TGTGCCAGCAAACTGGGGGGCACAGATACGCAGTATTTT. Protein product: CASKLGGTDTQYF.